Listed below are T cell receptor beta chains from one sample, sequenced in a study of cytomegalovirus exposure and HLA in healthy donors. The data were produced by immunoSEQ multiplex PCR, yet TCRdb's version contains in-frame clones alone and is incomplete. Altogether about 170,000 clones are present, 55% to 65% being singletons, with the ten largest covering 2.5% to 3%. Sequences were obtained from PBMCs. Receptors were obtained from a man aged 35 to 55 in good health and CMV-seronegative. Each CDR3 is given with its conserved first and last residue. D genes are given only for firm matches. Rows give clone size only sometimes, using once, few, many, or a class for an expanded clone.

TRBD2,TRBJ2-5,.,TRBV27,CASSSPGTSGRVTETQYF,TGTGCCAGCAGTTCCCCCGGGACTAGCGGGAGGGTAACGGAGACCCAGTACTTC
TRBD2,TRBJ2-1,.,TRBV30,CAWSDWAGGIQFF,TGTGCCTGGAGTGATTGGGCGGGGGGAATCCAGTTCTTC
TRBD1,TRBJ1-4,.,TRBV6-5,CASSPYGTGEKLFF,TGTGCCAGCAGCCCCTACGGGACAGGTGAAAAACTGTTTTTT
TRBD2,TRBJ2-7,.,TRBV27,CASSSRLAGGYEQYF,TGTGCCAGCAGCTCCAGACTAGCGGGAGGATACGAGCAGTACTTC
.,TRBJ2-2,.,TRBV5-1,CASGGRGDNTGELFF,TGCGCCAGCGGGGGCCGGGGGGACAACACCGGGGAGCTGTTTTTT
TRBD1,TRBJ2-6,.,TRBV19,CASSTRQGGANVLTF,TGTGCCAGTAGTACTCGACAGGGGGGGGCCAACGTCCTGACTTTC
TRBD1,TRBJ1-5,.,TRBV30,CAWGTGWDQPQHF,TGTGCCTGGGGGACAGGGTGGGACCAGCCCCAGCATTTT
.,TRBJ1-5,.,TRBV4-1,CASSQEYPRIVLRDQPQHF,TGCGCCAGCAGCCAAGAATACCCCAGGATTGTACTGAGGGATCAGCCCCAGCATTTT
.,TRBJ2-5,.,TRBV19,CASSIGGKETQYF,TGTGCCAGTAGTATAGGAGGGAAAGAGACCCAGTACTTC
TRBD1,TRBJ1-1,.,TRBV28,CASSFTGGGGSTEAFF,TGTGCCAGCAGCTTCACAGGGGGCGGGGGGTCCACTGAAGCTTTCTTT
TRBD1,TRBJ1-6,.,TRBV6-5,CASSYAPTGGNSPLHF,TGTGCCAGCAGTTACGCGCCGACAGGGGGAAATTCACCCCTCCACTTT
.,TRBJ2-5,.,TRBV7-9,CSSSHQAGPQETQYF,TGTTCCAGCAGCCACCAAGCGGGCCCACAAGAGACCCAGTACTTC
TRBD2,TRBJ2-3,few,TRBV29-1,CSARGTSGNTDTQYF,TGCAGCGCCCGGGGGACTAGCGGCAACACAGATACGCAGTATTTT
.,TRBJ1-2,.,TRBV7-2,CASSLAGAYGYTF,TGTGCCAGCAGCTTAGCAGGGGCCTATGGCTACACCTTC
TRBD2,TRBJ2-7,.,TRBV27,CASAPGTSGRGEQYF,TGTGCCAGCGCACCGGGGACTAGCGGGAGAGGCGAGCAGTACTTC
TRBD1,TRBJ1-2,.,TRBV4-1,CASSQGSTRPGGGYTF,TGCGCCAGCAGCCAGGGGTCGACAAGGCCAGGGGGGGGCTACACCTTC
.,TRBJ2-1,few,TRBV5-4,CAGTTDSYNEQFF,TGTGCCGGAACGACAGACTCCTACAATGAGCAGTTCTTC
TRBD1,TRBJ1-4,few,TRBV29-1,CSVGTGNYYGKLFF,TGCAGCGTTGGGACAGGGAATTATTATGGAAAACTGTTTTTT
.,TRBJ1-1,.,TRBV5-1,CASSLSGQNTEAFF,TGCGCCAGCAGCTTGAGTGGACAGAACACTGAAGCTTTCTTT
.,TRBJ2-1,.,TRBV28,CASQGFSYNEQFF,TGTGCCAGTCAGGGGTTCTCCTACAATGAGCAGTTCTTC
TRBD1,TRBJ1-3,.,TRBV19,CASSHPDRVGNTIYF,TGTGCCAGTAGCCACCCCGACAGGGTTGGAAACACCATATATTTT
.,TRBJ2-7,.,TRBV4-1,CASSQDSGEGGEQYF,TGCGCCAGCAGCCAAGATTCGGGGGAGGGGGGCGAGCAGTACTTC
.,TRBJ1-2,.,TRBV19,CASSQGTINYGYTF,TGTGCCAGTAGCCAGGGGACTATTAACTATGGCTACACCTTC
TRBD1,TRBJ2-1,few,TRBV28,CASYRTGSYNEQFF,TGTGCCAGCTACCGGACAGGAAGCTACAATGAGCAGTTCTTC
.,TRBJ1-1,.,TRBV12-2,CASRLEGQGKNTEAFF,TGTGCAAGTCGCTTAGAAGGACAGGGGAAGAACACTGAAGCTTTCTTT
.,TRBJ2-1,.,TRBV5-4,CASSSGVADRYNEQFF,TGTGCCAGCAGCTCCGGGGTAGCGGATAGATACAATGAGCAGTTCTTC
TRBD2,TRBJ2-1,.,TRBV7-3,CASSPGTSGKNEQFF,TGTGCCAGCAGCCCCGGGACTAGCGGGAAAAATGAGCAGTTCTTC
TRBD1,TRBJ1-2,.,TRBV14,CASSLTGGLGGYTF,TGTGCCAGCAGCCTGACAGGGGGCCTCGGTGGCTACACCTTC
TRBD1,TRBJ1-4,few,TRBV5-1,CASSLITGGTNEKLFF,TGCGCCAGCAGCCTGATAACAGGGGGCACTAATGAAAAACTGTTTTTT